Listed below are T cell receptor beta chains from one sample, sequenced in a study of OX40 agonist ivuxolimab in advanced cancers. Measured with immunoSEQ multiplex PCR; TCRdb has only the in-frame clones, and not every one. The table records 60,000 or so clones, 70% to 90% of them present only once. Material: CD4+ or CD8+ T cells sorted from blood, obtained in a trial of the OX40 agonist ivuxolimab. The receptors come from an adult with an advanced solid tumor such as melanoma, head and neck, liver or kidney cancer. Each CDR3 is given with its conserved first and last residue. Each record gives: D gene, J gene, V gene, clone size, CDR3 protein, CDR3 DNA. A D gene is named only where the DNA matches it firmly. Size values are once, few and many counts, or a class for expanded clones, and some rows have none.

>-|TRBJ1-1|TRBV7-2|-
CASSLAVMAGLNTEAFF
TGTGCCAGCAGCTTAGCAGTGATGGCAGGCCTGAACACTGAAGCTTTCTTT
>TRBD1|TRBJ1-2|TRBV6-5|-
CASSSLGQEIDGYTF
TGTGCCAGCAGTTCCCTTGGACAGGAGATCGATGGCTACACCTTC
>TRBD2|TRBJ2-7|TRBV6-6|-
CASSPAGTSVLYEQYF
TGTGCCAGCAGTCCCGCCGGGACTAGCGTACTTTACGAGCAGTACTTC
>-|TRBJ2-2|TRBV7-3|-
CASSEISPTGELFF
TGTGCCAGCAGCGAGATTTCCCCCACCGGGGAGCTGTTTTTT
>TRBD1|TRBJ2-1|TRBV11-2|-
CASGLTGNEQFF
TGTGCCAGCGGCTTGACAGGGAATGAGCAGTTCTTC
>-|TRBJ2-5|TRBV18|once
CASSPPSQQETQYF
TGTGCCAGCTCACCACCGAGCCAGCAAGAGACCCAGTACTTC
>-|TRBJ2-7|TRBV19|-
CASSIPNSIPYEQYF
TGTGCCAGTAGTATTCCGAACTCGATCCCTTACGAGCAGTACTTC
>-|TRBJ1-6|TRBV2|few
CASRMTGLGTPLHF
TGTGCCAGCAGAATGACGGGGTTGGGGACACCCCTCCACTTT
>-|TRBJ2-7|TRBV18|-
CASSPRQGLTYEQYF
TGTGCCAGCTCACCCAGGCAGGGCCTGACCTACGAGCAGTACTTC
>-|TRBJ2-3|TRBV5-5|-
CASRLWGQADTQYF
TGTGCCAGCAGGCTCTGGGGGCAGGCAGATACGCAGTATTTT
>-|TRBJ2-5|TRBV29-1|-
CSVYPGEETQYF
TGCAGCGTTTACCCAGGGGAGGAGACCCAGTACTTC
>-|TRBJ2-2|TRBV7-9|-
CASSLVPNTGELFF
TGTGCCAGCAGCTTGGTCCCAAACACCGGGGAGCTGTTTTTT
>-|TRBJ1-4|TRBV7-9|once
CASSLEWGANEKLFF
TGTGCCAGCAGCTTAGAGTGGGGTGCTAACGAAAAACTGTTTTTT
>TRBD1|TRBJ2-7|TRBV5-1|-
CASSLVSTGTEQYF
TGCGCCAGCAGCTTGGTTTCGACAGGGACCGAGCAGTACTTC
>-|TRBJ1-4|TRBV7-9|-
CASSSGGKLFF
TGTGCCAGCAGCTCGGGGGGAAAACTGTTTTTT
>-|TRBJ2-2|TRBV5-5|once
CASSLNRHRDTGELFF
TGTGCCAGCAGTTTAAATCGGCACAGAGACACCGGGGAGCTGTTTTTT
>-|TRBJ1-5|TRBV6-6|few
CASTLLQPGGNQPQHF
TGTGCCAGCACCTTACTACAGCCGGGGGGCAATCAGCCCCAGCATTTT
>-|TRBJ2-7|TRBV7-9|few
CASSLTSYEQYF
TGTGCCAGCAGCTTGACATCCTACGAGCAGTACTTC
>TRBD1|TRBJ1-1|TRBV11-3|-
CASSHTGTGSASAEAFF
TGTGCCAGCAGCCACACCGGGACAGGGTCAGCAAGCGCTGAAGCTTTCTTT
>-|TRBJ1-4|TRBV7-9|-
CASSLDIRGNEKLFF
TGTGCCAGCAGCTTAGATATCCGGGGGAATGAAAAACTGTTTTTT
>-|TRBJ1-1|TRBV7-8|-
CASSFTRESTEAFF
TGTGCCAGCAGCTTTACCAGGGAGAGCACTGAAGCTTTCTTT
>-|TRBJ1-6|TRBV19|once
CASSIDLDRTANNSPLHF
TGTGCCAGTAGTATAGATCTCGACAGAACAGCCAATAATTCACCCCTCCACTTT
>-|TRBJ2-6|TRBV5-6|few
CASSRDFISGANVLTF
TGTGCCAGCAGCCGGGACTTCATCTCTGGGGCCAACGTCCTGACTTTC
>-|TRBJ1-2|TRBV9|-
CASSVGPTELYGYTF
TGTGCCAGCAGCGTAGGCCCAACAGAACTCTATGGCTACACCTTC
>-|TRBJ1-5|TRBV30|few
CAWALSNQPQHF
TGTGCCTGGGCCCTTAGCAATCAGCCCCAGCATTTT
>TRBD2|TRBJ2-3|TRBV5-1|-
CASSSGLASTDTQYF
TGCGCCAGCAGCTCGGGACTAGCGAGCACAGATACGCAGTATTTT
>TRBD1|TRBJ2-5|TRBV30|-
CAWSAPPGRGLETQYF
TGTGCCTGGAGTGCCCCCCCAGGCAGGGGGCTCGAGACCCAGTACTTC
>TRBD2|TRBJ2-7|TRBV27|-
CASSLKGLAGGFYEQYF
TGTGCCAGCAGTTTAAAAGGACTAGCGGGAGGATTCTACGAGCAGTACTTC
>-|TRBJ1-2|TRBV5-6|once
CASSSGQIYGYTF
TGTGCCAGCAGCTCTGGACAGATCTATGGCTACACCTTC
>-|TRBJ2-7|TRBV21-1|-
CASPRQGPTSGRAGSYEQYF
TGTGCCAGCCCCCGTCAGGGGCCGACTAGCGGGAGGGCCGGGTCCTACGAGCAGTACTTC
>-|TRBJ1-5|TRBV6-5|-
CASSGQSNQPQHF
TGTGCCAGCAGCGGACAAAGCAATCAGCCCCAGCATTTT
>-|TRBJ2-7|TRBV28|-
CASSYREQYF
TGTGCCAGCAGTTATCGCGAGCAGTACTTC
>TRBD2|TRBJ2-1|TRBV2|-
CASRGGSGGAGNEQFF
TGTGCCAGCAGGGGAGGTAGCGGGGGGGCCGGGAATGAGCAGTTCTTC
>-|TRBJ1-5|TRBV6-5|-
CASSYYGVNQPQHF
TGTGCCAGCAGTTACTACGGGGTGAATCAGCCCCAGCATTTT
>-|TRBJ2-7|TRBV6-5|many
CASSQTGSDEQYF
TGTGCCAGCAGTCAAACAGGGTCAGACGAGCAGTACTTC
>-|TRBJ2-3|TRBV7-8|once
CASSLGGSWDTQYF
TGTGCCAGCAGCTTAGGGGGGTCCTGGGATACGCAGTATTTT
>-|TRBJ1-2|TRBV25-1|-
CASSESGRGYGYTF
TGTGCCAGCAGTGAATCCGGGAGGGGCTATGGCTACACCTTC
>-|TRBJ1-3|TRBV2|-
CASSDRGLSGNTIYF
TGTGCCAGCAGTGACAGGGGACTCTCTGGAAACACCATATATTTT
>-|TRBJ2-7|TRBV6-5|-
CASSYSSQGTFYEQYF
TGTGCCAGCAGTTACTCGAGCCAGGGGACATTCTACGAGCAGTACTTC
>-|TRBJ1-4|TRBV5-4|once
CASSRSVGRANEKLFF
TGTGCCAGCAGCCGGAGCGTGGGAAGGGCTAATGAAAAACTGTTTTTT
>-|TRBJ2-7|TRBV12-5|-
CASASGLSYEQYF
TGTGCTAGTGCAAGTGGGCTCTCCTACGAGCAGTACTTC
>TRBD1|TRBJ1-2|TRBV6-5|-
CASSLRTQGDYGYTF
TGTGCCAGCAGTTTGAGGACCCAGGGGGACTATGGCTACACCTTC
>TRBD1|TRBJ1-5|TRBV6-5|-
CASSGQGGGNQPQHF
TGTGCCAGCAGTGGACAGGGGGGCGGCAATCAGCCCCAGCATTTT
>-|TRBJ1-3|TRBV6-5|once
CASSYKGDYSGNTIYF
TGTGCCAGCAGTTACAAAGGGGATTACTCTGGAAACACCATATATTTT
>-|TRBJ2-7|TRBV2|-
CASHSAPYEQYF
TGTGCCAGCCACTCGGCCCCCTACGAGCAGTACTTC
>-|TRBJ2-7|TRBV27|-
CASSSLGAQYF
TGTGCCAGCAGTTCACTAGGGGCGCAGTACTTC
>TRBD2|TRBJ2-1|TRBV7-2|once
CASSKSGGMNNEQFF
TGTGCCAGCAGCAAGAGCGGGGGGATGAACAATGAGCAGTTCTTC
>TRBD2|TRBJ2-2|TRBV29-1|-
CSARTSGSSGELFF
TGCAGCGCCAGGACTAGCGGGAGTTCCGGGGAGCTGTTTTTT
>-|TRBJ2-3|TRBV11-2|few
CASSIRYRADTQYF
TGTGCCAGCAGCATAAGATATAGGGCAGATACGCAGTATTTT
>-|TRBJ1-2|TRBV19|-
CASSIDTKRGYTF
TGTGCCAGTAGTATAGACACCAAGCGGGGCTACACCTTC
>TRBD2|TRBJ2-1|TRBV7-9|-
CASSLEVAGIDNEQFF
TGTGCCAGCAGCTTAGAGGTAGCGGGGATAGACAATGAGCAGTTCTTC
>TRBD1|TRBJ2-3|TRBV7-9|-
CASSLIGQADTQYF
TGTGCCAGCAGCCTAATCGGACAGGCTGATACGCAGTATTTT
>TRBD1|TRBJ2-2|TRBV4-1|-
CASSQPSGQVNTGELFF
TGCGCCAGCAGCCAACCATCGGGACAGGTGAACACCGGGGAGCTGTTTTTT
>-|TRBJ2-3|TRBV9|-
CASSVSLTDTQYF
TGTGCCAGCAGCGTTTCCCTCACAGATACGCAGTATTTT
>-|TRBJ2-2|TRBV18|-
CASSPSQGRSTGELFF
TGTGCCAGCTCACCATCACAGGGGAGGTCCACCGGGGAGCTGTTTTTT
>TRBD1|TRBJ1-2|TRBV28|-
CASSFGDRTGSGYTF
TGTGCCAGCAGTTTTGGGGACAGGACAGGGAGCGGCTACACCTTC